This is a list of T cell receptor beta chains from one sample in a study of cytomegalovirus exposure and HLA in healthy donors. Libraries were prepared by immunoSEQ multiplex PCR; TCRdb keeps only in-frame clonotypes and omits some of them. The table includes tens of thousands of clones, 74% detected once. The sample consisted of PBMCs. Receptors originate from a middle-aged man in good health and CMV-seropositive. Both conserved end residues are part of each CDR3. Each record gives: V gene, D gene, clone size, CDR3 length, J gene, CDR3 DNA, CDR3 protein. The D gene is left open where the match is weak. The listing skips clone size in some rows; elsewhere it reads once, few, many or a size class.

TRBV19	TRBD2	-	18	TRBJ2-3	TGTGCCAGTAGTCCTCAAGGAGGCCTAGCGGGGTTCACAGATGCGCAGTATTTT	CASSPQGGLAGFTDAQYF
TRBV7-2	-	-	14	TRBJ2-7	TGTGCCAGCAGCTTAGACGGCTACGGGGGCGAGCAGTACTTC	CASSLDGYGGEQYF
TRBV2	-	-	12	TRBJ2-2	TGTGCCAGCAGTGATGGAGTGGGGGAGCTGTTTTTT	CASSDGVGELFF
TRBV2	TRBD2	-	15	TRBJ2-7	TGTGCCAGCAACTCCCCTAGCGGGAGTGAATTCGAGCAGTACTTC	CASNSPSGSEFEQYF
TRBV4-2	-	-	14	TRBJ2-3	TGTGCCAGCAGCCAACGACTCGACACAGATACGCAGTATTTT	CASSQRLDTDTQYF
TRBV4-2	TRBD2	-	20	TRBJ2-2	TGTGCCAGCAGCCAAGATGAAGCCGGACTAGCGGGGGACCTCACCGGGGAGCTGTTTTTT	CASSQDEAGLAGDLTGELFF
TRBV6-6	-	once	12	TRBJ2-7	TGTGCCAGCAGTCCACAGAGCTACGAGCAGTACTTC	CASSPQSYEQYF
TRBV21-1	-	-	16	TRBJ1-1	TGTGCCAGCAGCAAAGGGGAGGCGGGGAGAGGCACTGAAGCTTTCTTT	CASSKGEAGRGTEAFF
TRBV5-1	TRBD1	once	16	TRBJ1-5	TGCGCCAGCAGCCTGGAGGGACAGGGTAGCAATCAGCCCCAGCATTTT	CASSLEGQGSNQPQHF
TRBV18	TRBD1	-	17	TRBJ2-2	TGTGCCAGCTCACCACGAAGCACAGGGGGCAACACCGGGGAGCTGTTTTTT	CASSPRSTGGNTGELFF
TRBV19	-	once	14	TRBJ1-1	TGTGCCAGTAGTGTGGTAGCGGGAAACACTGAAGCTTTCTTT	CASSVVAGNTEAFF
TRBV4-3	-	many	15	TRBJ1-5	TGCGCCAGCAGCCCCGGAGTAGGGGTAAATCAGCCCCAGCATTTT	CASSPGVGVNQPQHF
TRBV9	-	-	14	TRBJ1-2	TGTGCCAGCAGCCCGTCTCAAGGGGAATATGGCTACACCTTC	CASSPSQGEYGYTF
TRBV6-1	-	-	12	TRBJ2-1	TGTGCCAGCAGTGAATCCTCCTTGGAGCAGTTCTTC	CASSESSLEQFF
TRBV27	-	few	14	TRBJ1-4	TGTGCCAGCAGCTCCGCGGGGTCTAATGAAAAACTGTTTTTT	CASSSAGSNEKLFF
TRBV7-3	-	-	12	TRBJ2-1	TGTGCCAGCAGCTTAGTTGGGGGCGAGCAGTTCTTC	CASSLVGGEQFF
TRBV4-2	TRBD1	-	16	TRBJ1-1	TGTGCCAGCAGCCAAGACTTAAGCAGGGGGCACACTGAAGCTTTCTTT	CASSQDLSRGHTEAFF
TRBV4-3	TRBD1	-	17	TRBJ1-5	TGCGCCAGCAGCCAAGGAATTTCGGGGACAGGGGTCCAGCCCCAGCATTTT	CASSQGISGTGVQPQHF
TRBV6-6	-	-	15	TRBJ1-3	TGTGCCAGCAGTGGACAGTTCCTCTCTGGAAACACCATATATTTT	CASSGQFLSGNTIYF
TRBV6-6	TRBD2	-	14	TRBJ2-7	TGTGCCAGCAGTTACTCGACGGGGGGTTACGAGCAGTACTTC	CASSYSTGGYEQYF
TRBV28	-	-	17	TRBJ1-5	TGTGCCAGCAGTTTATCCACAGGGCCGAACGCCAATCAGCCCCAGCATTTT	CASSLSTGPNANQPQHF
TRBV29-1	-	once	15	TRBJ1-6	TGCAGCGTTGGAAACTCAAGCTCCTATAATTCACCCCTCCACTTT	CSVGNSSSYNSPLHF
TRBV14	TRBD1	-	14	TRBJ2-7	TGTGCCAGCAGCCAGACAGGGCCCGCCTACGAGCAGTACTTC	CASSQTGPAYEQYF
TRBV5-1	-	-	20	TRBJ2-6	TGCGCCAGCAGCTTGGGTATGGGGGCAGGTTTTAGCTCTGGGGCCAACGTCCTGACTTTC	CASSLGMGAGFSSGANVLTF
TRBV28	TRBD1	-	16	TRBJ2-2	TGTGCCAGCAGTTTTTTGGGGACAGGTTACACCGGGGAGCTGTTTTTT	CASSFLGTGYTGELFF
TRBV15	TRBD2	-	15	TRBJ2-7	TGTGCCACCAGCAGAGGGAGCGGGAGGGCCTACGAGCAGTACTTC	CATSRGSGRAYEQYF
TRBV5-1	-	-	14	TRBJ2-7	TGCGCCAGCAGGGTTGACATATCCTCCTACGAGCAGTACTTC	CASRVDISSYEQYF
TRBV6-6	-	-	12	TRBJ2-3	TGTGCCAGCAGTCTTAGCACAGATACGCAGTATTTT	CASSLSTDTQYF
TRBV7-3	TRBD2	-	15	TRBJ2-3	TGTGCCAGCAGCCCATCTAGCGGGAGCGCAGATACGCAGTATTTT	CASSPSSGSADTQYF
TRBV7-8	-	few	19	TRBJ2-3	TGTGCCAGCAGCTGGTATTCTGGAAGACCCCAGAGGGCCACAGATACGCAGTATTTT	CASSWYSGRPQRATDTQYF
TRBV19	TRBD1	few	13	TRBJ1-1	TGTGCCAGTACCTTCACAGGGGTCACTGAAGCTTTCTTT	CASTFTGVTEAFF
TRBV10-2	-	-	17	TRBJ2-2	TGCGCCAGCAGTGAATGGAGACTTTATACGAACACCGGGGAGCTGTTTTTT	CASSEWRLYTNTGELFF
TRBV9	TRBD1	-	14	TRBJ1-2	TGTGCCAGCAGCGATGACAGGGGAAACTATGGCTACACCTTC	CASSDDRGNYGYTF
TRBV27	-	-	13	TRBJ1-1	TGTGCCAGCAGTGTGCGGGTCGGCACTGAAGCTTTCTTT	CASSVRVGTEAFF
TRBV5-1	TRBD1	-	14	TRBJ1-2	TGCGCCAGCAGCCCAGGACAGGGAGAATATGGCTACACCTTC	CASSPGQGEYGYTF
TRBV14	TRBD1	-	16	TRBJ1-2	TGTGCCAGCAGCCACTCCCGGGACAGGGGCACCTATGGCTACACCTTC	CASSHSRDRGTYGYTF
TRBV5-6	TRBD2	-	19	TRBJ2-1	TGTGCCAGCAGCCGGGGGACAGTCCCACTAGCGGGGCCCTACAATGAGCAGTTCTTC	CASSRGTVPLAGPYNEQFF